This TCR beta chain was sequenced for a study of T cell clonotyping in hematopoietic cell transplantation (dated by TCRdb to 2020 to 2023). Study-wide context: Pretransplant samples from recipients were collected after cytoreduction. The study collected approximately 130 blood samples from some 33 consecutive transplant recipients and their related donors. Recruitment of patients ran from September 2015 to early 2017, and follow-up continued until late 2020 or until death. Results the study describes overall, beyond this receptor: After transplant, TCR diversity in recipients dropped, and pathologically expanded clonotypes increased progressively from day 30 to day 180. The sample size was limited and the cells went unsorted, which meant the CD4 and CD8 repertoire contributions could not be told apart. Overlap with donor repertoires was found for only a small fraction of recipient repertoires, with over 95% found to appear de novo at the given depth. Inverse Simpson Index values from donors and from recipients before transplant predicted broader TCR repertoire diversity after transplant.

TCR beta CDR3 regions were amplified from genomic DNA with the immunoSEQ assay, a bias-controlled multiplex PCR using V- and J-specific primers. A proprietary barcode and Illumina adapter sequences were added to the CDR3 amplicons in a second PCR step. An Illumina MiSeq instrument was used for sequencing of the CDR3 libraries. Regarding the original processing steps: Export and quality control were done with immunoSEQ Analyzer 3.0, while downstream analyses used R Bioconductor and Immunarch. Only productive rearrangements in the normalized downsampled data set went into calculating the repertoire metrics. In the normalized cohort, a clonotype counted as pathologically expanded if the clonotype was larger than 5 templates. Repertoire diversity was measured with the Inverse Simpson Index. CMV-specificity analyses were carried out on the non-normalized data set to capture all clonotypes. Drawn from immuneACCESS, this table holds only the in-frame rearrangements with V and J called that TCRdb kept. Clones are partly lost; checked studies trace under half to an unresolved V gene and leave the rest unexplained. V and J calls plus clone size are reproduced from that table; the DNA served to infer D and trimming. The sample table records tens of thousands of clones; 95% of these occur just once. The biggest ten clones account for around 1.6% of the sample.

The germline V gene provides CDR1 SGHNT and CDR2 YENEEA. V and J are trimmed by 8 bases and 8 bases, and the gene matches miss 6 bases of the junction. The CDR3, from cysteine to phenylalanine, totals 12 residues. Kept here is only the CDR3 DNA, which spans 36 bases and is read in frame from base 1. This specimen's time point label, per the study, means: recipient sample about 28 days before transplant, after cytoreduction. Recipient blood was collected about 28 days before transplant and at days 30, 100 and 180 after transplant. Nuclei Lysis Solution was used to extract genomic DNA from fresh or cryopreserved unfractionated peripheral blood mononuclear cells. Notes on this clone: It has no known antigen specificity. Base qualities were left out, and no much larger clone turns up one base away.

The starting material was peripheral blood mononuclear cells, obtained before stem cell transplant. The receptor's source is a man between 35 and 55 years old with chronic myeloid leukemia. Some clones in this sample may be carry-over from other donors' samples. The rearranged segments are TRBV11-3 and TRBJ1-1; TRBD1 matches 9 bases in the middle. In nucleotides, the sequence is TGTGCCAGCGGACAGGGGTGGAGGGAAGCTTTCTTT. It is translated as CASGQGWREAFF.